This record covers a single T cell receptor (beta chain). This sample stems from a study of shared T cell receptors in the human thymus. The CDR3 is made up of 13 amino acids. Germline values: CDR1 GTSNPN, CDR2 SVGIG (reference sequence). Sequencing used immunoSEQ multiplex PCR; TCRdb keeps in-frame clones, though not all of them. The data contain about 610,000 clones, over 75% of them singletons. The same data also went into a second study, on human thymus T cells. That study reports: Each of the donors was a healthy Finnish infant who was undergoing open corrective cardiac surgery for congenital heart defects.

The rearrangement joins TRBV30 to TRBJ2-7; weak D call: TRBD2 (8 bases). This clonotype was sampled from a boy under two years old with a congenital heart defect. Sequenced: thymocytes. The CDR3 loop reads CARGGTEPYEQYF. For the CDR3, the DNA is TGTGCTCGGGGGGGGACAGAACCCTACGAGCAGTACTTC.